This TCR beta chain was observed in a study of CD8 T cells in Susac syndrome. TEMRA cells were enriched by FACS, while CD8+ and CD4+ T cells were obtained through a negative isolation that was performed magnetically. With random hexamers, reverse transcription was performed on about 0.5 to 1 ug of RNA. A single record per CDR3 protein comes from TCRdb applying MiXCR to the immunoSEQ multiplex PCR reads. The sample contains approximately 160,000 distinct CDR3 sequences, around 92% of which appear only once. Note on this clonotype: Its antigen is currently unknown.

Study-level results: A relatively small number of individuals underwent TCR sequencing and HLA analysis.

V gave up 3 bases and J gave up 4 bases; unmatched junction bases: 12. This CDR3 is built from 16 residues. Germline V gives CDR1 SGHDT, CDR2 YYEEEE. The chain recombines TRBV5-6 with TRBJ2-5, with 7 bases lining up with TRBD2. This TCR came from a human donor in good health. Material for sequencing was CD4+ T cells from PBMCs. CDR3: CASSSLRVGRGETQYF. The CDR3, as DNA: TGTGCCAGCAGCTCCCTACGCGTGGGGAGGGGAGAGACCCAGTACTTC.